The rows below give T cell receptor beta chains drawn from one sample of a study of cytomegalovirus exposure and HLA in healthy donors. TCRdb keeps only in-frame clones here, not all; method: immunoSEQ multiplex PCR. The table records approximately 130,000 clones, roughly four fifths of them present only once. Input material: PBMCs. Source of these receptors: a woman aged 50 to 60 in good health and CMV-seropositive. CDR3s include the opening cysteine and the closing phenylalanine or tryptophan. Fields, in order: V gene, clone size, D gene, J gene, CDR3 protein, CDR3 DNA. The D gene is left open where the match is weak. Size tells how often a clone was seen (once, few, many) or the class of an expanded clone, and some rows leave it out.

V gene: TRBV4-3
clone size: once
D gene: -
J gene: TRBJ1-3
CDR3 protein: CASSPNHLTGYGNTIYF
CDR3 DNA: TGCGCCAGCAGCCCTAACCACCTCACAGGGTATGGAAACACCATATATTTT

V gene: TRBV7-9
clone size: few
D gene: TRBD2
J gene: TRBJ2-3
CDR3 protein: CASSPHYSGESTDTQYF
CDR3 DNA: TGTGCCAGCAGCCCTCACTATAGCGGGGAAAGCACAGATACGCAGTATTTT

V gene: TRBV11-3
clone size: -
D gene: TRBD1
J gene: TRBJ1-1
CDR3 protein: CASSSYRGTEAFF
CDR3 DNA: TGTGCCAGCAGCTCATACAGGGGCACTGAAGCTTTCTTT

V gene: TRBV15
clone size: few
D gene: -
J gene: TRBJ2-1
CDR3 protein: CATSRDLVEQQFF
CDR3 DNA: TGTGCCACCAGCAGAGATTTGGTCGAGCAGCAGTTCTTC

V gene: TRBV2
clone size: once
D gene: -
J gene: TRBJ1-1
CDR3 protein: CASSQVAVEAFF
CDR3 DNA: TGTGCCAGCAGCCAAGTGGCAGTTGAAGCTTTCTTT

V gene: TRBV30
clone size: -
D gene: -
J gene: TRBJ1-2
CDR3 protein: CAWSGQGPFFNYGYTF
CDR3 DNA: TGTGCCTGGAGTGGGCAGGGTCCCTTCTTTAACTATGGCTACACCTTC

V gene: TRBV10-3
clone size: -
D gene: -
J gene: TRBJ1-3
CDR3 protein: CAISDSGGASLNTIYF
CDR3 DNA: TGTGCCATCAGTGACTCTGGGGGCGCATCTCTGAACACCATATATTTT

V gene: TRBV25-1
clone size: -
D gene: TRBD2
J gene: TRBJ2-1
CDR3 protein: CASSTLMGLGPNEQFF
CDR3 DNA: TGTGCCAGCAGTACCTTGATGGGACTAGGCCCCAATGAGCAGTTCTTC

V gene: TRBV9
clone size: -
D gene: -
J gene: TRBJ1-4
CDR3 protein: CASSPRMATNEKLFF
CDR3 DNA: TGTGCCAGCAGCCCGCGGATGGCAACTAATGAAAAACTGTTTTTT

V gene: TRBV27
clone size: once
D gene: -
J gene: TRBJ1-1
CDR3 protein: CASRDSANTEAFF
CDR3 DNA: TGTGCCAGCAGGGACTCGGCGAACACTGAAGCTTTCTTT

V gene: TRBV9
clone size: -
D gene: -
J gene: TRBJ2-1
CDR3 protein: CASSVGNPRGWNEQFF
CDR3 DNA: TGTGCCAGCAGCGTAGGAAACCCCAGAGGGTGGAATGAGCAGTTCTTC

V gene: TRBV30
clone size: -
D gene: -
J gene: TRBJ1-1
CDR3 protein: CAWNEWRTEAFF
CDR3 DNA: TGTGCCTGGAACGAATGGCGGACTGAAGCTTTCTTT

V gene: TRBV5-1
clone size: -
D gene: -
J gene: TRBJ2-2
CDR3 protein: CASSLEGDGLGELFF
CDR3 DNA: TGCGCCAGCAGCTTGGAAGGGGATGGGCTCGGGGAGCTGTTTTTT

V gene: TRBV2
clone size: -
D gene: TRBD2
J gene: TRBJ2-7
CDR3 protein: CASSGLAGGYEQYF
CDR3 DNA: TGTGCCAGCAGTGGACTAGCGGGGGGCTACGAGCAGTACTTC

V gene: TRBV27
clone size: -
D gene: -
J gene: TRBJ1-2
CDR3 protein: CASKRDGNYGYTF
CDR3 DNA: TGTGCCAGCAAGAGAGACGGGAACTATGGCTACACCTTC

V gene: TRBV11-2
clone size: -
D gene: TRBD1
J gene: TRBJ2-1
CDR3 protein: CASSPGTGSYNEQFF
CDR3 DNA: TGTGCCAGCAGCCCCGGGACAGGGTCCTACAATGAGCAGTTCTTC

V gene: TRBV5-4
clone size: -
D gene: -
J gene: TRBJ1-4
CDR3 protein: CASSSDRENEKLFF
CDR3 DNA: TGTGCCAGCAGCTCCGACAGAGAAAATGAAAAACTGTTTTTT

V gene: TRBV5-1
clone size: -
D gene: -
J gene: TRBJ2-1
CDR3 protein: CASSLTDFGGNEQFF
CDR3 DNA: TGCGCCAGCAGCTTGACGGATTTTGGGGGGAATGAGCAGTTCTTC

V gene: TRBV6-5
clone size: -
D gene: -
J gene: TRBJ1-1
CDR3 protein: CASSYSRVRTEAFF
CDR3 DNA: TGTGCCAGCAGTTACTCCAGGGTTCGCACTGAAGCTTTCTTT

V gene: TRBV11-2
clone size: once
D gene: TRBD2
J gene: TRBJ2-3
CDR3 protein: CASSLETSRNTQYF
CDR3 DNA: TGTGCCAGCAGCTTAGAGACTAGCCGAAATACGCAGTATTTT

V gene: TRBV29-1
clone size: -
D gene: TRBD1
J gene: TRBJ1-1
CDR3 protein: CSVSRGQENTEAFF
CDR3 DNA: TGCAGCGTTTCCAGGGGGCAGGAGAACACTGAAGCTTTCTTT

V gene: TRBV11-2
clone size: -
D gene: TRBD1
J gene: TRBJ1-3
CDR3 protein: CASDRGGGNTIYF
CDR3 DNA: TGTGCCAGCGACAGGGGAGGTGGAAACACCATATATTTT

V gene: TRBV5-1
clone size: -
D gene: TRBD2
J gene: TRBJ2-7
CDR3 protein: CASSLGASGAYEQYF
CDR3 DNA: TGCGCCAGCAGCTTGGGGGCTAGCGGAGCCTACGAGCAGTACTTC

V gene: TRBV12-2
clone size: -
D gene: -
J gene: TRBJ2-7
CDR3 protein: CASRLPRGVRSHTYEQYF
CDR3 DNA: TGTGCAAGTCGCTTACCCCGGGGGGTGCGTAGCCATACCTACGAGCAGTACTTC

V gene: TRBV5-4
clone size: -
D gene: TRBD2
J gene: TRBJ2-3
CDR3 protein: CASSFNGLAGVVGTDTQYF
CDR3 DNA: TGTGCCAGCAGCTTTAACGGACTAGCGGGAGTAGTCGGCACAGATACGCAGTATTTT

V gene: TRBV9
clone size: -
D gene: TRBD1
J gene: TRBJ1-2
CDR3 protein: CASSRGQGNYGYTF
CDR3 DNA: TGTGCCAGCAGCCGAGGACAGGGGAACTATGGCTACACCTTC

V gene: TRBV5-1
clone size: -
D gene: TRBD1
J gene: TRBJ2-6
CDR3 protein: CANMDRAGANVLTF
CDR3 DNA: TGCGCCAATATGGACAGGGCTGGGGCCAACGTCCTGACTTTC

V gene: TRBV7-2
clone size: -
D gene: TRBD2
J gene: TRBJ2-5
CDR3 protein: CASSYQGGGETQYF
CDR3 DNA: TGTGCCAGCAGCTACCAAGGCGGGGGAGAGACCCAGTACTTC

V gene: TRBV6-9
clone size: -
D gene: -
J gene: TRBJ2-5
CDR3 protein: CASSYRGGETQYF
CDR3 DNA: TGTGCCAGCAGCTACAGGGGGGGAGAGACCCAGTACTTC

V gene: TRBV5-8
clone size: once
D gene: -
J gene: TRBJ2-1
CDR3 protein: CASSPSQASSYNEQFF
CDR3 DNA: TGTGCCAGCAGCCCGTCACAGGCGAGCTCCTACAATGAGCAGTTCTTC

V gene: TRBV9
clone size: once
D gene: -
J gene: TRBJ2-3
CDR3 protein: CASSVVRAANTDTQYF
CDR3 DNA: TGTGCCAGCAGCGTAGTGCGTGCGGCGAACACAGATACGCAGTATTTT

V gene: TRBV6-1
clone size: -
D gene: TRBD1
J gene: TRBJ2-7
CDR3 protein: CASTGTGAYEQYF
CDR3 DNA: TGTGCCAGCACCGGGACAGGAGCCTACGAGCAGTACTTC

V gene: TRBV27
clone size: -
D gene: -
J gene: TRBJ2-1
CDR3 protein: CASAPKEGRDEQFF
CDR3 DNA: TGTGCCAGCGCCCCTAAAGAAGGGCGGGATGAGCAGTTCTTC

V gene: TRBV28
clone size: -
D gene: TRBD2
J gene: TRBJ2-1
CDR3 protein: CASIAGGNNEQFF
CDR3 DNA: TGTGCCAGTATAGCGGGAGGAAACAATGAGCAGTTCTTC

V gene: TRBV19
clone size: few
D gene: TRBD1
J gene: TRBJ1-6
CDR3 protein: CASTDRSNSPLHF
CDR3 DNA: TGTGCCAGCACGGACAGGAGTAATTCACCCCTCCACTTT

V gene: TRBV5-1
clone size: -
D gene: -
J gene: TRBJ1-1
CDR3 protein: CASSLGQTTEAFF
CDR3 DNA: TGCGCCAGCAGCCTAGGACAGACCACTGAAGCTTTCTTT

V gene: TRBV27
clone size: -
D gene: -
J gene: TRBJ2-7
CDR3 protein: CASQKGGAYEQYF
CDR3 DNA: TGTGCCAGCCAAAAGGGGGGGGCGTACGAGCAGTACTTC

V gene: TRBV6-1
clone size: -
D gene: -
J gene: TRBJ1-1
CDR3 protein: CASSFEWSNTEAFF
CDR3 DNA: TGTGCCAGCAGCTTTGAGTGGTCGAACACTGAAGCTTTCTTT

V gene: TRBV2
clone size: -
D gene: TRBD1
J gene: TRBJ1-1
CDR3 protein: CASRGQGMNTEAFF
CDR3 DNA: TGTGCCAGCAGGGGACAGGGGATGAACACTGAAGCTTTCTTT

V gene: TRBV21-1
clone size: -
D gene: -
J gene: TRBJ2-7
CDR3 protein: CASGVGQGAVDEQYF
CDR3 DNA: -

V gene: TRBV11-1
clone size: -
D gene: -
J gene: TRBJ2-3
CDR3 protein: CASSSLRGIGGFTDTQYF
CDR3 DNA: TGTGCCAGCAGCAGCTTGAGAGGGATCGGGGGTTTCACAGATACGCAGTATTTT

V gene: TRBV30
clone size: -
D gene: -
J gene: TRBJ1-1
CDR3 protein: CAWSVQGYRNTEAFF
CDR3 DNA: TGTGCCTGGAGTGTCCAGGGGTATAGGAACACTGAAGCTTTCTTT

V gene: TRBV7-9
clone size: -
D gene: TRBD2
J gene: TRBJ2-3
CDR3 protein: CASSPTGTSVSTDTQYF
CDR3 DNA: TGTGCCAGCAGCCCTACCGGGACTAGCGTAAGCACAGATACGCAGTATTTT

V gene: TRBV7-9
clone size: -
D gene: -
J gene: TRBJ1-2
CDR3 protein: CSSSLNLQGTEGYTF
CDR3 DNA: TGTTCCAGCAGCTTAAACTTACAGGGTACGGAGGGCTACACCTTC

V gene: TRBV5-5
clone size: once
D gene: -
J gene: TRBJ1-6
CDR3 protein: CASSLAWESPLHF
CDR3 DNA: TGTGCCAGCAGCTTGGCGTGGGAGTCACCCCTCCACTTT

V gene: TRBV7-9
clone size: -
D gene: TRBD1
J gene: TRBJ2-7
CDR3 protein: CASSIRTGREYEQYF
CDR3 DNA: TGTGCCAGCAGCATCCGGACAGGGAGAGAATACGAGCAGTACTTC

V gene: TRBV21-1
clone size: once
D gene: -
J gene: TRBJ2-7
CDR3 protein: CASSKEKALGSSYEQYF
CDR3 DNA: TGTGCCAGCAGCAAAGAAAAGGCTTTGGGGAGCTCCTACGAGCAGTACTTC

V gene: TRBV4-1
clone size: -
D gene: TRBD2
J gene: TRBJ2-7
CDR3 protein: CASSLRLAGGLEQYF
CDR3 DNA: TGCGCCAGCAGTTTGAGACTAGCGGGAGGCCTCGAGCAGTACTTC

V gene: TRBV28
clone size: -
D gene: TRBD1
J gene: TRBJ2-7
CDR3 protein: CASSFPTGGPSYEQYF
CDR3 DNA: TGTGCCAGCAGTTTCCCCACAGGGGGCCCCTCCTACGAGCAGTACTTC

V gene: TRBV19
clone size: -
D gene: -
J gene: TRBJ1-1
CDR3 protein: CASSHRQLNTEAFF
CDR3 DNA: TGTGCCAGTAGTCACCGACAGCTTAACACTGAAGCTTTCTTT

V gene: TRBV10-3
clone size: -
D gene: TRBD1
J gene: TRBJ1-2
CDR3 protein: CAISESRTGNYGYTF
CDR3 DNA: TGTGCCATCAGTGAGTCGAGGACAGGGAACTATGGCTACACCTTC

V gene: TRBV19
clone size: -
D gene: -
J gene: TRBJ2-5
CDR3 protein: CASNTRGIQETQYF
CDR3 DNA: TGTGCCAGTAACACTCGGGGGATCCAAGAGACCCAGTACTTC

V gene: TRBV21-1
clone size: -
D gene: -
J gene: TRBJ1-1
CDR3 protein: CASSNRRSTEAFF
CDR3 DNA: TGTGCCAGCAGCAATCGGAGGTCCACTGAAGCTTTCTTT

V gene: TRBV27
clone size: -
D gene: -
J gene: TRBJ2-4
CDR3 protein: CASSLSVQGTDIQYF
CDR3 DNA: TGTGCCAGCAGTTTATCGGTCCAGGGGACGGACATTCAGTACTTC

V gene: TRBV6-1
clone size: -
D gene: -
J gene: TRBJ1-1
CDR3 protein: CASSELAGKAFF
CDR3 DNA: TGTGCCAGCAGTGAACTGGCAGGGAAAGCTTTCTTT

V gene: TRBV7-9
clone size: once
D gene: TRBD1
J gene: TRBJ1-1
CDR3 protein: CASSLLGTASEAFF
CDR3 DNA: TGTGCCAGCAGCCTACTGGGGACAGCATCAGAAGCTTTCTTT

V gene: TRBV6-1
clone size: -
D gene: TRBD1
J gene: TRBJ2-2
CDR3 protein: CASSEGRGLDTGELFF
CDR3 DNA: TGTGCCAGCAGTGAAGGAAGGGGGCTGGACACCGGGGAGCTGTTTTTT